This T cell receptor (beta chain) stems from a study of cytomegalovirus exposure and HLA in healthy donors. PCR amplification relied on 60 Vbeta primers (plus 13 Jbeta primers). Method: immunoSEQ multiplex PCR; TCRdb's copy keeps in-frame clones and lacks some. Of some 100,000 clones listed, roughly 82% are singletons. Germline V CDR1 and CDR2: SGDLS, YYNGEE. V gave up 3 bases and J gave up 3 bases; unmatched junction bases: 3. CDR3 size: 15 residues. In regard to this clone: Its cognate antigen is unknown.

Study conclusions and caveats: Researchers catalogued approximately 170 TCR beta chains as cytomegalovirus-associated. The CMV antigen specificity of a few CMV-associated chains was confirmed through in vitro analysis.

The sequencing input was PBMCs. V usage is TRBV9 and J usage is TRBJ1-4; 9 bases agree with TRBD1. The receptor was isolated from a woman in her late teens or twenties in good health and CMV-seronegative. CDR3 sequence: CASSGRDRANEKLFF. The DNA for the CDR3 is TGTGCCAGCAGCGGCCGGGACAGGGCTAATGAAAAACTGTTTTTT.